Detailed here is one T cell receptor (beta chain). Germline V gene data show CDR1 as MDHEN and CDR2 as SYDVKM. Trimming took 3 bases from V and 8 from J, leaving 17 bases between them. The CDR3 is made up of 15 amino acids. The record originates from a study of T-cell reconstitution after alpha-beta-depleted transplantation in children. A TCRbeta library incorporating unique molecular identifiers was prepared. A single record per CDR3 protein comes from TCRdb applying MiXCR to the PCR reads. The sample shows 450,000 to 600,000 distinct CDR3 sequences, approximately 30% of them seen only once. The sample was PBMCs from the stem cell graft donor, taken from the stem cell graft. The genes are TRBV28 and TRBJ2-1; possible D gene TRBD1, 6 bases. The sequence was obtained from a human donor who donated a stem cell graft to a child with aplastic anemia. DNA for the CDR3: TGTGCCAGCAGTTTGGGGGCCGGGACGGCAGATGAGCAGTTCTTC. This gives the protein CASSLGAGTADEQFF.